This T cell receptor beta chain is drawn from a study of T-cell memory formation after mild COVID-19. Looking at the study overall: Clusters of TCRs were largely donor specific.

Study-wide results and caveats: While clones contracting from day 15 to 85 were balanced between CD4 and CD8, later expanders leaned CD4+. CD4+ clones that contracted lay mainly in CM and EM; CD8+ ones lay in EMRA.

A few counts support this clonotype. Its antigen is not identified. In TCRdb, the 5' RACE reads were re-called with MiXCR into one record per CDR3 protein. The data show 350,000 to 500,000 distinct CDR3 sequences, about 19% seen once. The sequencing input was PBMCs or a T cell subset sorted from them (not recorded which). The receptor was isolated from an adult woman who had mild COVID-19 (a few samples of this study predate the infection). Cell type and time point are not known.

The CDR3 DNA is TGTGCCAGCAGCGCCCGACTAGCGGGCACCTACGAGCAGTACTTC. The encoded protein is CASSARLAGTYEQYF. The chain uses TRBV7-6 and TRBJ2-7; 10 bases line up with TRBD2. The CDR3 contains 15 residues. J was trimmed by 2 bases and V by 5 bases; bases with no gene match: 6. The germline V gene encodes CDR1 SGHVS and CDR2 FNYEAQ.